The clone carrying this T cell receptor (beta chain) was detected only a few times. Its antigen remains unknown. The CDR3 is made up of 15 amino acids. The V end lost 3 bases, the J end lost 5 bases, and 13 bases lay between the germline ends. Germline-derived CDR1 and CDR2 are MGHRA and YSYEKL. The sample belongs to a study of cytomegalovirus exposure and HLA in healthy donors. Broader study findings: In a later analysis, the majority of CMV-associated beta chains seemingly showed HLA restriction.

The PCR contained 60 Vbeta and 13 Jbeta primers. Profiling relied on immunoSEQ multiplex PCR, and the TCRdb table lists in-frame clones only, not all of them. The sample lists about 110,000 clones, roughly 82% occurring once. The source of this sequence is a woman aged 45-65 years in good health and CMV-seropositive. The chain combines TRBV4-1 with TRBJ1-4; tentatively, D is TRBD1 (6 bases). Source material: PBMCs. As DNA, the CDR3 is TGCGCCAGCAGCCACCGCACAGGGTCAAATGAAAAACTGTTTTTT. Translated, it gives CASSHRTGSNEKLFF.